This is a list of T cell receptor beta chains from one sample in a study of T cell changes during pregnancy in multiple sclerosis. TCRdb's copy holds only in-frame clones and misses some; the assay was immunoSEQ multiplex PCR. The sample has about 77,000 clones; over 75% are singletons. Sequencing used peripheral blood, obtained before pregnancy. These TCRs come from a female donor with multiple sclerosis, enrolled in a pregnancy study. Both conserved end residues are part of each CDR3. The D gene is left open where the match is weak. Clone size is shown for a subset of rows, as once, few, many or a class of expanded clone.

>TRBJ1-4|TRBD1|.|TRBV19
CASSYPLAGTAYEKLFF
TGTGCCAGTAGCTATCCCCTGGCCGGGACAGCGTATGAAAAACTGTTTTTT
>TRBJ1-5|.|.|TRBV6-1
CASAQGENQPQHF
TGTGCCAGCGCACAGGGTGAGAATCAGCCCCAGCATTTT
>TRBJ1-1|TRBD1|.|TRBV19
CASSIGGAGGGTEAFF
TGTGCCAGTAGTATAGGGGGAGCAGGGGGAGGCACTGAAGCTTTCTTT
>TRBJ1-6|.|.|TRBV1
CTSSREDRGNSPLHF
TGCACCAGCAGCCGAGAGGACAGGGGCAATTCACCCCTCCACTTT
>TRBJ1-2|.|.|TRBV9
CASSVDLGGYGYTF
TGTGCCAGCAGCGTAGACTTGGGGGGCTATGGCTACACCTTC
>TRBJ2-5|TRBD1|.|TRBV5-4
CASSSPGQGGETQYF
TGTGCCAGCAGCTCCCCGGGACAGGGGGGGGAGACCCAGTACTTC
>TRBJ2-2|.|.|TRBV28
CASGVAGKSGELFF
TGTGCCAGCGGCGTGGCAGGGAAGAGCGGGGAGCTGTTTTTT
>TRBJ2-3|TRBD2|.|TRBV7-3
CASSYSKSGTRGTDTQYF
TGTGCCAGCAGCTACTCAAAATCCGGGACTAGGGGCACAGATACGCAGTATTTT
>TRBJ1-2|.|few|TRBV2
CASSEAGGWTDYGYTF
TGTGCCAGCAGTGAAGCTGGGGGTTGGACAGACTATGGCTACACCTTC
>TRBJ1-1|.|many|TRBV7-2
CASSFGATEAFF
TGTGCCAGCAGCTTCGGAGCAACTGAAGCTTTCTTT
>TRBJ2-3|TRBD1|.|TRBV29-1
CSVEGYDRVRLWGTDTQYF
TGCAGCGTTGAAGGGTACGACAGGGTTAGGCTTTGGGGCACAGATACGCAGTATTTT
>TRBJ2-3|.|once|TRBV5-1
CASSFGGSTDTQYF
TGCGCCAGCAGCTTTGGGGGGAGCACAGATACGCAGTATTTT
>TRBJ1-5|TRBD1|.|TRBV19
CASSTRPGQRQPQHF
TGTGCCAGTAGTACCAGACCGGGACAGCGACAGCCCCAGCATTTT
>TRBJ2-3|TRBD2|.|TRBV4-2
CASGNSGTSTDTQYF
TGTGCCAGCGGTAATAGCGGGACGTCCACAGATACGCAGTATTTT
>TRBJ2-7|TRBD2|few|TRBV5-1
CASRQAPSGGADEQYF
TGCGCCAGCAGACAGGCGCCTAGCGGGGGGGCGGACGAGCAGTACTTC
>TRBJ2-7|TRBD2|.|TRBV7-9
CASSSTFPGLAGAYEQYF
TGTGCCAGCAGCTCCACATTCCCCGGACTAGCGGGGGCCTACGAGCAGTACTTC
>TRBJ1-3|TRBD1|.|TRBV7-2
CASSSWTGRNTIYF
TGTGCCAGCAGCTCCTGGACAGGCCGGAACACCATATATTTT
>TRBJ2-5|.|.|TRBV6-5
CASSYYTDQETQYF
TGTGCCAGCAGTTACTATACTGACCAAGAGACCCAGTACTTC
>TRBJ2-7|TRBD1|.|TRBV4-1
CASSQDPRGPEQYF
TGCGCCAGCAGCCAAGATCCCAGGGGGCCCGAGCAGTACTTC
>TRBJ1-2|TRBD1|.|TRBV6-5
CASSYRQGAFSYGYTF
TGTGCCAGCAGTTACAGACAGGGGGCGTTCTCGTATGGCTACACCTTC
>TRBJ2-3|TRBD1|.|TRBV6-5
CASSYRQGGADTQYF
TGTGCCAGCAGTTACCGCCAAGGGGGCGCAGATACGCAGTATTTT
>TRBJ2-3|TRBD2|.|TRBV4-3
CASSQDFPGGLADTQYF
TGCGCCAGCAGCCAAGATTTTCCCGGGGGGTTGGCAGATACGCAGTATTTT
>TRBJ1-2|.|.|TRBV6-5
CASSYDTGGRGYTF
TGTGCCAGCAGTTACGATACGGGGGGTCGGGGCTACACCTTC
>TRBJ2-7|TRBD1|.|TRBV4-1
CASSPGQVAISYEQYF
TGCGCCAGCAGCCCGGGACAGGTGGCGATCAGCTACGAGCAGTACTTC
>TRBJ1-6|.|.|TRBV29-1
CSVADSSSYNSPLHF
TGCAGCGTTGCGGACAGTAGCTCCTATAATTCACCCCTCCACTTT
>TRBJ2-3|TRBD2|.|TRBV28
CASGRAGGPSTDTQYF
TGTGCCAGCGGTAGAGCGGGGGGGCCTAGCACAGATACGCAGTATTTT
>TRBJ2-1|.|.|TRBV30
CAWSVIRWGAGQFF
TGTGCCTGGAGTGTAATCCGTTGGGGAGCGGGGCAGTTCTTC
>TRBJ1-1|.|.|TRBV4-3
CASSLSDTWNTEAFF
TGCGCCAGCAGCCTTTCGGACACCTGGAACACTGAAGCTTTCTTT
>TRBJ1-6|.|.|TRBV18
CASSSEQGGYSPLHF
TGTGCCAGCTCGTCCGAACAGGGTGGCTATTCACCCCTCCACTTT
>TRBJ2-3|.|.|TRBV9
CASSGTGMTGSDTQYF
TGTGCCAGCAGCGGAACAGGGATGACCGGGTCGGATACGCAGTATTTT
>TRBJ2-7|.|.|TRBV15
CATSKEAGPPYEQYF
TGTGCCACCAGCAAGGAGGCGGGACCCCCTTACGAGCAGTACTTC
>TRBJ2-1|TRBD2|.|TRBV28
CAVVGLAGARNYNEQFF
TGTGCGGTAGTAGGACTAGCGGGGGCGCGGAATTACAATGAGCAGTTCTTC
>TRBJ1-6|.|.|TRBV6-6
CASSKLIYFNSPLHF
TGTGCCAGCAGTAAATTGATCTACTTTAATTCACCCCTCCACTTT
>TRBJ1-2|.|few|TRBV7-2
CASSLAVGRYGYTF
TGTGCCAGCAGCTTAGCGGTGGGCCGGTATGGCTACACCTTC
>TRBJ2-5|TRBD2|.|TRBV7-2
CASSKSTSGGQETQYF
TGTGCCAGCAGCAAGAGTACTAGCGGGGGGCAAGAGACCCAGTACTTC
>TRBJ2-2|.|once|TRBV11-2
CASRQGRSTGELFF
TGTGCCAGCCGGCAGGGGCGGAGCACCGGGGAGCTGTTTTTT
>TRBJ2-1|.|.|TRBV4-3
CASSLEGGAYNEQFF
TGCGCCAGCAGCCTTGAGGGGGGGGCCTACAATGAGCAGTTCTTC
>TRBJ2-1|TRBD2|once|TRBV5-1
CASSSGGGNEQFF
TGCGCCAGCAGCTCGGGAGGGGGCAATGAGCAGTTCTTC
>TRBJ2-1|.|.|TRBV5-4
CASSVWRYNEQFF
TGTGCCAGCAGCGTCTGGAGGTACAATGAGCAGTTCTTC
>TRBJ1-2|.|.|TRBV18
CASSPPPGDGYTF
TGTGCCAGCTCACCACCGCCGGGTGACGGCTACACCTTC
>TRBJ2-7|TRBD2|.|TRBV7-6
CASSYLAGVYEQYF
TGTGCCAGCAGCTACCTGGCGGGGGTCTACGAGCAGTACTTC
>TRBJ1-6|.|few|TRBV4-3
CASNSLGAVWGSPLHF
TGCGCCAGCAACTCCTTGGGGGCGGTGTGGGGATCACCCCTCCACTTT
>TRBJ2-1|.|.|TRBV6-5
CASSSNRVGPGFF
TGTGCCAGCAGTTCCAACCGGGTGGGGCCTGGGTTCTTC
>TRBJ1-1|.|.|TRBV6-5
CASSYSAGSMNTEAFF
TGTGCCAGCAGTTATTCCGCAGGGTCAATGAACACTGAAGCTTTCTTT
>TRBJ1-6|.|.|TRBV4-1
CASSQDIPGPWAVHYNSPLHF
TGCGCCAGCAGCCAAGATATTCCAGGTCCCTGGGCAGTTCACTATAATTCACCCCTCCACTTT
>TRBJ1-5|.|.|TRBV7-2
CASSLGVREGQPQHF
TGTGCCAGCAGCTTGGGGGTCAGGGAGGGTCAGCCCCAGCATTTT
>TRBJ1-2|.|.|TRBV27
CASSSWGGIRGGYTF
TGTGCCAGCAGCTCCTGGGGGGGAATCCGAGGGGGCTACACCTTC
>TRBJ1-1|.|.|TRBV18
CASSPLREQTTEAFF
TGTGCCAGCTCACCCCTCCGGGAGCAGACCACTGAAGCTTTCTTT
>TRBJ1-1|TRBD1|.|TRBV7-6
CASSLVGRGQLVNTEAFF
TGTGCCAGCAGCTTAGTGGGCAGGGGGCAATTGGTGAACACTGAAGCTTTCTTT
>TRBJ2-2|TRBD1|.|TRBV6-4
CASSDSPGQATGELFF
TGTGCCAGCAGTGACTCTCCGGGACAGGCCACCGGGGAGCTGTTTTTT
>TRBJ2-1|TRBD2|.|TRBV7-2
CASSVTSGLYNEQFF
TGTGCCAGCAGCGTGACTAGCGGGCTTTACAATGAGCAGTTCTTC
>TRBJ1-2|.|.|TRBV9
CASSAAGGRGYGYTF
TGTGCCAGCAGCGCCGCGGGGGGCAGGGGTTATGGCTACACCTTC
>TRBJ2-1|.|.|TRBV5-4
CASRQDTSGQFF
TGTGCCAGCAGACAAGACACGTCCGGCCAGTTCTTC
>TRBJ2-5|TRBD2|.|TRBV5-4
CASSPLAGGPWETQYF
TGTGCCAGCAGCCCTCTAGCGGGGGGGCCCTGGGAGACCCAGTACTTC
>TRBJ2-2|.|.|TRBV6-1
CASSLRRLGELFF
TGTGCCAGCAGCCTAAGGCGGTTGGGGGAGCTGTTTTTT